This entry concerns a single T cell receptor (beta chain). Its antigen is still unknown. Per-base qualities were not stored, and no clone one base away is much larger. Inclusion was restricted to participants for whom at least one PBMC sample before ART initiation and at least two post-ART samples were available. Treatment was received in the United States of America by all participants with HIV. Cryopreserved samples of about 0.95-11 million PBMC were thawed and washed before DNA extraction. At the time of the earliest PBMC sample, participants with HIV were aged between about 20 and 54 years. Each participant contributed PBMC samples from 1-4 timepoints before ART initiation and 2-8 timepoints after ART initiation, with a median of 7 samples. For every participant, serial HIV viral load, CD4+ T-cell count, ART history and demographic data were obtained. A Qiagen kit on a QIAcube was used to extract genomic DNA from unsorted PBMC, with samples processed in batches of 12.

The record originates from a study of long-term antiretroviral therapy in people with HIV (dated by TCRdb to 2022 to 2024). For the wider study: The earliest samples were collected roughly a decade before the 2015 WHO recommendation for immediate ART, at a time when ART was usually postponed until CD4 counts fell. No cross-contamination during QIAcube processing turned up in test extractions that ran a monoclonal T-cell line alongside 33 polyclonal samples. Among the 30 to 35 participants with HIV, eleven were female. The cohort contributed over 150 cryopreserved PBMC samples from about 33 adults with confirmed HIV infection, collected serially over a mean of about six years (range 1-12). A retrospective serial study tested whether ART initiation and durable HIV suppression were associated with changes in peripheral blood TRB repertoire composition and diversity.

CDR1 SGHRS and CDR2 YFSETQ were looked up in the germline V gene. The CDR3 spans 14 residues, from the cysteine through the phenylalanine. CDR3 DNA only is kept here, 42 bases in frame from base 1. V and J lose 1 base and 8 bases, and a span of 13 bases separates them. The immunoSEQ hsTCRB v3.0 assay was used at survey level resolution to sequence the TRB variable region. A depth of about 40,000-50,000 T-cell genomes per sample was targeted for TRB sequencing. Pooled TRB libraries were sequenced on an Illumina MiSeq with a v3 150-cycle kit. In the paper's pipeline: Repertoire analysis was run in R within a reproducible Nextflow workflow that covered QC, data transformation and analysis. LymphoSeq2, an R package for exploring AIRR-Seq data, was used to implement custom analyses. A handful of samples yielding fewer than 5000 total TRB sequences were excluded, leaving approximately 190 analyzed HIV repertoires. Among the roughly 200 retained HIV repertoires, 55 to 65 were collected before ART initiation and over 120 were collected after ART initiation. Repertoires were downsampled to 5000 TRB nucleotide sequences, with summary statistics averaged over 100 downsampling iterations. The analysis kept only TRB sequences whose CDR3 regions were at least seven amino acids long. Two measures captured diversity: a Shannon entropy-derived clonality score and the Gini coefficient. In repertoire networks, the top 5000 CDR3 amino acid sequences were linked whenever an edit distance of one separated two sequences. Antigen specificity groups and MHC restriction were predicted for TRB CDR3 amino acid sequences with GLIPH2. Known CMV, EBV, HIV or tissue antigen associations were flagged by matching CDR3 amino acid sequences against VDJdb and McPAS-TCR. Pre-ART, post-ART and control groups were compared with Wilcoxon signed-rank tests and Holm-Bonferroni correction. TCRdb obtained this table from immuneACCESS and retained in-frame rearrangements with V and J assigned. These tables miss some clones; where compared with another copy, unresolved V genes account for less than half of the shortfall, and the remainder is unexplained. V and J calls and clone size are those listed in that table; D and trimming were worked out from the DNA. The sample has more than 5,500 clones on record, around four fifths of them singletons. Together, the top ten hold 23% of the sample.

Study-wide findings and limitations: Unsorted PBMC were profiled instead of sorted CD4+ and CD8+ T cells because pre-ART samples had limited cell numbers. ART initiation was associated with a significant increase in TRB diversity, but diversity stayed significantly below transplant donor controls even after long-term ART. Expanded TRB clones identified before ART initiation dominated the repertoire at all time points, although this dominance fluctuated and declined in many PLHIV after ART. Because PBMC availability was limited, only the TCR beta chain was sequenced, with no alpha chain pairing. Samples dated from the mid-2000s to the late 2010s, and the ART regimens used may be less effective than current ones. CDR3 length ranges in HIV repertoires were narrower than in controls, and network structure suggested an antigen-experienced repertoire with only a slight naive shift after ART. No data were available on ART adherence, viral resistance or therapy changes, limiting inferences about post-ART repertoire changes.

The starting material was unsorted PBMCs, obtained 1.1 years after starting antiretroviral therapy. Recombination connected TRBV5-1 to TRBJ2-1; the D element could tentatively be TRBD1 or TRBD2, as 5 bases agree for each. This clonotype was obtained from a man aged 35 to 55 with HIV. The CDR3 is CASSLQGVGDEQFF. The DNA is TGCGCCAGCAGCTTGCAGGGAGTTGGCGATGAGCAGTTCTTC.